These 19 T cell receptor beta chains share one sample of origin, sequenced in a study of T cell changes during pregnancy in multiple sclerosis. TCRdb's table, derived via immunoSEQ multiplex PCR, lists solely in-frame clones and lacks some. Of 50,000 to 75,000 clones in the sample, more than 90% are singletons; the top ten hold more than 2.5%. The source was peripheral blood, collected in the first trimester of pregnancy. Every receptor here comes from a female donor in good health, enrolled as a control in a pregnancy study.

This clone was seen a single time. The CDR3 spells CAISESRDKYSNQPQHF. CDR3 nucleotides: TGTGCCATCAGTGAGTCTCGGGACAAATATAGCAATCAGCCCCAGCATTTT. V usage is TRBV10-3 and J usage is TRBJ1-5; a possible D gene is TRBD1 (6 bases). Between the trimmed V and J ends, which lost 0 bases and 0 bases, there was a span of 12 bases. Germline V CDR1 and CDR2: ENHRY, SYGVKD. CDR3 length equals 17 residues.

The rearrangement uses TRBV5-4 and TRBJ1-2, with unresolved D. V dropped 2 bases and J dropped 1 base, with 18 bases sitting between them. Per the germline V gene, CDR1 is SGHNT and CDR2 is YYREEE (reference sequence). The CDR3 is 17 amino acids. CDR3 sequence reads: CASSFRLGRADNYGYTF. The CDR3 region has the DNA TGTGCCAGCAGCTTTAGATTGGGGAGGGCGGATAACTATGGCTACACCTTC.

This chain joins TRBV11-1 and TRBJ1-1; no reliable D call. V lost 4 bases, J lost 4 bases, and 10 bases lay in between. Per the germline V gene, CDR1 is SGHAT and CDR2 is FQDESV (reference sequence). This CDR3 is built from 13 residues. Here the CDR3 DNA reads TGTGCCAGCAGCTCATCGAGTGGCACTGAAGCTTTCTTT. Translating it yields CASSSSSGTEAFF.

As concerns this clone: Compared with germline, one end of the junction differs, possibly owing to a read error. This sequence joins TRBV5-4 and TRBJ2-4, with 12 bases aligning to TRBD1. The CDR3 sequence is 17 residues long. In germline, CDR1 is SGHNT, CDR2 YYREEE (reference sequence). CDR3 DNA sequence: TGTGCCAGCACCCCACCGGGACAGGGGGCATTTTCGCCCCCAAGGGACTTC. It translates to CASTPPGQGAFSPPRDF.

The rearrangement links TRBV6-4 to TRBJ2-3; 9 nucleotides align to TRBD1. This CDR3 has 18 residues. CDR1 MRHNA and CDR2 SNTAGT come from the germline V gene. Trimming took 3 bases from V and 2 from J; bases not matched to a gene: 12. This CDR3 reads CASSDWNLTGGPTDTQYF. The CDR3 DNA follows: TGTGCCAGCAGTGATTGGAATTTGACAGGGGGGCCCACAGATACGCAGTATTTT.

The CDR3 DNA is TGTGCCAGCAGTGAGGACAGGGGAAGACAGCCCCAGCATTTT. It yields the protein CASSEDRGRQPQHF. The rearrangement joins TRBV28 to TRBJ1-5, with 9 bases fitting TRBD1. V lost 5 bases and J lost 7; bases outside the gene matches: 6. Germline V gene sequence: CDR1 MDHEN, CDR2 SYDVKM. CDR3 length equals 14 residues.

The V gene is TRBV7-9, the J gene TRBJ1-1; 8 bases match TRBD1. J gave up 5 bases and V 3 bases, and 2 bases lay outside the gene matches. The germline gives CDR1 SEHNR, CDR2 FQNEAQ (reference sequence). The CDR3 loop spans 13 amino acids. CDR3 bases: TGTGCCAGCAGCTTGACAGGGGTTACTGAAGCTTTCTTT. Amino acids: CASSLTGVTEAFF.

The CDR3 spells CASSQTGDLYGYTF. CDR3 sequence (DNA): TGTGCCAGCAGTCAGACAGGAGATCTCTATGGCTACACCTTC. This rearrangement joins TRBV28 to TRBJ1-2, with D tentatively TRBD1 (6 bases). Trimming stripped 5 bases from V and 4 bases from J, with 14 bases between. The CDR3 totals 14 residues. Germline V gene data show CDR1 as MDHEN and CDR2 as SYDVKM.

CDR3 in DNA: TGTGCCAGCAGACGCCCGCCGGGACTCACAGCCTACGAGCAGTACTTC. Its translation: CASRRPPGLTAYEQYF. The chain carries TRBV28 and TRBJ2-7; possible D gene TRBD2, 6 bases. The V and J ends lost 6 bases and 2 bases respectively, with 20 bases between them. The CDR3 runs 16 residues. Germline V CDR1 and CDR2: MDHEN, SYDVKM. The whole variable domain, remainder taken from reference TRBV28 and TRBJ2-7, is DVKVTQSSRYLVKRTGEKVFLECVQDMDHENMFWYRQDPGLGLRLIYFSYDVKMKEKGDIPEGYSVSREKKERFSLILESASTNQTSMYLCASRRPPGLTAYEQYFGPGTRLTVT.

The CDR3 coding sequence is TGCAGCGTTGAAGGGTCAGGGGGGAAAGGCTACACCTTC. This codes for CSVEGSGGKGYTF. This chain uses TRBV29-1 with TRBJ1-2, with 7 bases lining up with TRBD1. This CDR3 is built from 13 residues. V lost 1 base and J lost 8; bases outside the gene matches: 7. Germline V CDR1 and CDR2: SQVTM, ANQGSEA.

The chain has TRBV5-4 and TRBJ2-1, with D perhaps TRBD1 (7 bases). CDR3 length: 17 residues. Trimming cost V 0 bases and J 6 bases, with 19 bases left between them. CDR1 SGHNT and CDR2 YYREEE come from the germline V gene (reference sequence). CDR3 DNA sequence: TGTGCCAGCAGCTTGGATGAAGGAGGGGGCCCGTCCAATGAGCAGTTCTTC. Its protein product is CASSLDEGGGPSNEQFF.

A few counts support this clone. The rearrangement uses TRBV5-6 and TRBJ1-5; 7 bases are a match to TRBD1. Germline CDR1 SGHDT, CDR2 YYEEEE. The trim removed 1 base at V and 4 bases at J, leaving 5 bases unmatched. The CDR3 is 15 amino acids. The CDR3 region has the DNA TGTGCCAGCAGCTTGCGGACAGGCGCTAATCAGCCCCAGCATTTT. It is translated as CASSLRTGANQPQHF. The full variable domain, completed using reference TRBV5-6 and TRBJ1-5, is DAGVTQSPTHLIKTRGQQVTLRCSPKSGHDTVSWYQQALGQGPQFIFQYYEEEERQRGNFPDRFSGHQFPNYSSELNVNALLLGDSALYLCASSLRTGANQPQHFGDGTRLSIL.

This chain joins TRBV28 and TRBJ1-2, with TRBD1 matching 9 bases. The junction had 6 bases not matched to a gene; V was cut back by 3 bases and J by 4 bases. This CDR3 region has 15 residues. Germline CDR1 is MDHEN and CDR2 is SYDVKM. The CDR3 protein is CASSLTGQGFYGYTF. Here the CDR3 DNA reads TGTGCCAGCAGTTTGACGGGACAGGGATTCTATGGCTACACCTTC.

The rearrangement uses TRBV7-2 and TRBJ1-5; 7 bases are shared with TRBD1. The V gene's germline CDR1 is SGHTA and CDR2 FQGNSA. CDR3 size: 16 residues. The V and J ends lost 5 bases and 1 base, in that order; junction bases with no gene match: 8. The CDR3 here is CASSNPTGLSNQPQHF. The CDR3 DNA reads as TGTGCCAGCAGCAACCCGACAGGGCTCAGCAATCAGCCCCAGCATTTT.

The chain couples TRBV11-2 to TRBJ1-2, with D unclear. The CDR3 covers 12 residues. Germline assignment: CDR1 SGHAT and CDR2 FQNNGV. The V gene lost 2 bases and the J gene lost 5 bases, with 6 bases spanning the gap. Here the CDR3 DNA reads TGTGCCAGCAGCTTATCCGGGTATGGCTACACCTTC. It translates to CASSLSGYGYTF.

V is TRBV7-2 and J is TRBJ2-2; D remains ambiguous. Deletions cut 6 bases from V and 2 bases from J, with 16 bases between. The germline V gene has CDR1 SGHTA and CDR2 FQGNSA. The CDR3 has 16 amino acids. CDR3 DNA: TGTGCCAGCAGTTTGTACCAGGCCACCAACACCGGGGAGCTGTTTTTT. It translates to CASSLYQATNTGELFF.

This chain links TRBV5-6 with TRBJ1-2; D not certain. The CDR3 runs 13 residues. Germline CDR1 SGHDT, CDR2 YYEEEE. V lost 0 bases and J 2 bases, leaving 5 bases between the germline ends. Here the CDR3 reads CASSLDGNYGYTF. For the CDR3, the DNA is TGTGCCAGCAGCTTGGACGGGAACTATGGCTACACCTTC.

As for this clone: At the DNA level, this CDR3 is encoded by other sequences in the same sample as well. This sequence joins TRBV28 and TRBJ2-5; D gene ambiguous. CDR1 is MDHEN, CDR2 SYDVKM, per germline. The CDR3 extends over 12 amino acids. Trimming stripped 2 bases from V and 2 bases from J, with 3 bases between. CDR3 protein: CASSLLQETQYF. CDR3 DNA: TGTGCCAGCAGTTTACTTCAAGAGACCCAGTACTTC.

The V and J genes are TRBV5-6 and TRBJ1-3; D unclear. Trimming took off 4 bases at V and 0 bases at J, with 14 bases between the two ends. CDR1 SGHDT and CDR2 YYEEEE come from the germline V gene. The CDR3 covers 16 residues. CDR3 nucleotide sequence: TGTGCCAGCAGCCCCCCGTCGGAGAGCTCTGGAAACACCATATATTTT. Residues: CASSPPSESSGNTIYF. Looking up the rest from reference TRBV5-6 and TRBJ1-3 gives the full variable domain: DAGVTQSPTHLIKTRGQQVTLRCSPKSGHDTVSWYQQALGQGPQFIFQYYEEEERQRGNFPDRFSGHQFPNYSSELNVNALLLGDSALYLCASSPPSESSGNTIYFGEGSWLTVV.